This TCR beta chain was sequenced during a study of blood T cells in healthy people across ages. Broader study findings: Any changes in expanded clonotypes were possibly confounded, as donor CMV status remained unknown.

Sample-barcoded 5' priming and a J-beta primer mix drove a second PCR of roughly 7 to 11 cycles. Via MiXCR, TCRdb re-called the 5' RACE reads, giving one row per CDR3 protein. This table holds about a million distinct CDR3 sequences, roughly half found once. For every donor, a draw yielded 9.5 to 10 milliliters of peripheral blood. The CDR3 length is 16 residues. Losses at the gene ends were 8 bases for V and 1 base for J; bases not matched to a gene: 11. In germline, CDR1 is SNHLY, CDR2 FYNNEI. This clonotype was counted a single time. Its antigen is not identified. This rearrangement joins TRBV2 to TRBJ2-1, with 7 bases aligning to TRBD2. The sample was blood. The source of this sequence is a woman in her sixties in good health. The CDR3 nucleotides are TGTGCCAGCCAGACTCGAGCGGGGCGTTCCTACAATGAGCAGTTCTTC. Translation: CASQTRAGRSYNEQFF. The full variable domain, with the rest looked up from reference TRBV2 and TRBJ2-1, is EPEVTQTPSHQVTQMGQEVILRCVPISNHLYFYWYRQILGQKVEFLVSFYNNEISEKSEIFDDQFSVERPDGSNFTLKIRSTKLEDSAMYFCASQTRAGRSYNEQFFGPGTRLTVL.